The 32 T cell receptor beta chains below all came from one sample that was sequenced in a study of blood T cell repertoires in COVID-19. The table came from immunoSEQ multiplex PCR; TCRdb's copy has only in-frame clones and leaves some out. The table shows under 250,000 clones, with roughly 88% occurring only once. The material sequenced was peripheral blood. The receptor source for this set is a woman older than 75 with COVID-19, enrolled during active disease.

This clone was observed once. This chain links TRBV30 with TRBJ1-2; D remains unclear. The CDR3 has 14 residues. Trimming removed 0 bases from V and 4 bases from J, with 12 bases in between. Germline V gives CDR1 GTSNPN, CDR2 SVGIG (reference sequence). CDR3 loop: CAWSVYGASYGYTF. The CDR3 DNA reads TGTGCCTGGAGTGTCTACGGAGCGAGCTATGGCTACACCTTC.

This chain connects TRBV7-2 to TRBJ2-7; 7 bases are a match to TRBD1. V was pared by 3 bases and J by 2 bases, with 1 base of the junction left unmatched. The CDR3 covers 13 residues. The germline V gene has CDR1 SGHTA and CDR2 FQGNSA. In DNA form, the CDR3 reads TGTGCCAGCAGCTTGACAGGGACCTACGAGCAGTACTTC. Translation: CASSLTGTYEQYF.

The chain joins TRBV5-1 to TRBJ2-3, with 9 bases aligning to TRBD2. The CDR3 extends over 16 amino acids. Trimming took 1 base from V and 2 from J; bases not matched to a gene: 5. Germline V gene sequence: CDR1 SGHRS, CDR2 YFSETQ. As DNA, the CDR3 is TGCGCCAGCAGCTTGTTGACTAGCGGATCCACAGATACGCAGTATTTT. Its translation: CASSLLTSGSTDTQYF.

The rearrangement links TRBV3-1 (or the pseudogene TRBV3-2) to TRBJ2-7; D not certain. The CDR3 contains 12 residues. CDR1 is LGHDT, CDR2 YNNKEL, per germline (reference sequence). The ends were cut back, 2 bases at V and 2 bases at J, with 4 bases in the middle. DNA of the CDR3: TGTGCCAGCAGCCAATCAACCTACGAGCAGTACTTC. Its protein product is CASSQSTYEQYF.

V gene TRBV6-6 combines with J gene TRBJ1-1; a possible D gene is TRBD1 (6 bases). There are 13 residues in the CDR3. CDR1 is MNHNY, CDR2 SVGAGI, per germline (reference sequence). The V and J ends lost 9 bases and 0 bases respectively, with 11 bases between them. The CDR3 coding sequence is TGTGCCAGTCAGGGGTTCATGAACACTGAAGCTTTCTTT. Its translation is CASQGFMNTEAFF.

V usage is TRBV5-4 and J usage is TRBJ2-2; D not resolved. Trimming took 4 bases from V and 1 from J, leaving 8 bases between them. The CDR3 runs to 14 residues. Germline V gives CDR1 SGHNT, CDR2 YYREEE (reference sequence). CDR3 in DNA: TGTGCCAGCAGCCCAAGCGAGAACACCGGGGAGCTGTTTTTT. Amino acids: CASSPSENTGELFF.

This chain connects TRBV4-1 to TRBJ2-1; 16 nucleotides match TRBD2. The trim removed 1 base at V and 7 bases at J, leaving 1 base unmatched. The CDR3 has 16 amino acids. Germline V gene sequence: CDR1 MGHRA, CDR2 YSYEKL. CDR3 protein: CASSQAGLAGGNEQFF. Here the CDR3 DNA reads TGCGCCAGCAGCCAAGCGGGACTAGCGGGGGGGAATGAGCAGTTCTTC.

With regard to this clone: In the same sample, other DNA sequences code for this CDR3. The gene calls are TRBV5-1 and TRBJ1-1, with D maybe TRBD1 (6 bases). This CDR3 is 14 amino acids long. The germline gives CDR1 SGHRS, CDR2 YFSETQ. Trimming took off 4 bases at V and 0 bases at J, with 10 bases between the two ends. The CDR3 loop reads CASSPTGLNTEAFF. The CDR3 nucleotides are TGCGCCAGCAGCCCGACAGGACTGAACACTGAAGCTTTCTTT. Full variable domain (remainder filled in from reference TRBV5-1 and TRBJ1-1): KAGVTQTPRYLIKTRGQQVTLSCSPISGHRSVSWYQQTPGQGLQFLFEYFSETQRNKGNFPGRFSGRQFSNSRSEMNVSTLELGDSALYLCASSPTGLNTEAFFGQGTRLTVV.

The chain couples TRBV5-1 to TRBJ1-2, with 7 bases fitting TRBD1. CDR1 SGHRS and CDR2 YFSETQ come from the germline V gene. The CDR3 is 18 amino acids. V was pared by 0 bases and J by 3 bases, with 14 bases of the junction left unmatched. In nucleotides, the CDR3 is TGCGCCAGCAGCTTGGGGATAGCGGGACAGATTCGGGACTATGGCTACACCTTC. Protein product: CASSLGIAGQIRDYGYTF.

This clone was observed once. The chain carries TRBV2 and TRBJ1-4; D might be TRBD1 (6 bases). The CDR3 has 15 amino acids. Germline lookup yields CDR1 SNHLY and CDR2 FYNNEI. The ends were cut back, 2 bases at V and 3 bases at J, with 10 bases in the middle. Written as DNA, the CDR3 is TGTGCCAGCAGTGAAAACGGGACACCTAATGAAAAACTGTTTTTT. Translating gives CASSENGTPNEKLFF.

This clone was counted between two and nine times. This sequence joins TRBV5-4 and TRBJ1-2; TRBD1 agrees at 9 bases. J was trimmed by 8 bases and V by 4 bases; bases with no gene match: 6. The germline gives CDR1 SGHNT, CDR2 YYREEE (reference sequence). The CDR3 contains 13 residues. CDR3 coding DNA: TGTGCCAGCAGCATACAGGGGGCAAGGGGCTACACCTTC. Protein sequence: CASSIQGARGYTF.

The V and J genes are TRBV7-3 and TRBJ2-1; 7 positions agree with TRBD1. CDR1 is SGHTA and CDR2 is FQGTGA in the germline V gene. Germline trimming cut 5 bases from V and 5 bases from J; bases unmatched to any gene: 9. CDR3 length: 15 residues. The CDR3: CASSPQGSIDNEQFF. The CDR3 nucleotides are TGTGCCAGCAGCCCACAGGGGAGTATCGACAATGAGCAGTTCTTC.

This clone was recorded only once. The J gene is TRBJ2-4, the V gene TRBV6-5, with 7 bases matching TRBD1. CDR1 MNHEY and CDR2 SVGAGI come from the germline V gene. The CDR3 spans 15 residues. V gave up 4 bases and J gave up 6 bases; unmatched junction bases: 9. The CDR3 loop is CASSFNRDRGNIQYF. The CDR3 DNA follows: TGTGCCAGCAGTTTCAATCGGGACAGAGGAAACATTCAGTACTTC.

The rearrangement joins TRBV2 to TRBJ2-1, with TRBD2 matching 9 bases. CDR3 length: 16 residues. Germline CDR1 and CDR2: SNHLY and FYNNEI. The trim removed 6 bases at V and 9 bases at J, leaving 15 bases unmatched. The CDR3 region is CASRPSPQRGASEQFF. CDR3 nucleotides: TGTGCCAGCAGACCTTCCCCACAGCGGGGGGCCAGTGAGCAGTTCTTC.

The J gene is TRBJ2-5, the V gene TRBV11-2, with a weak D call TRBD2 (6 bases). Germline loops: CDR1 SGHAT, CDR2 FQNNGV. The CDR3 has 13 residues. Trimming pared 5 bases from V and 4 bases from J, leaving 11 bases between. The chain's CDR3 is CASSRGRTETQYF. The CDR3 DNA is TGTGCCAGCAGCCGGGGGAGGACAGAGACCCAGTACTTC.

This chain links TRBV5-1 with TRBJ2-5; D perhaps matches TRBD2 (5 bases). Trimming removed 8 bases from V and 2 bases from J, with 10 bases in between. Per the germline V gene, CDR1 is SGHRS and CDR2 is YFSETQ. The CDR3 runs 12 residues. CDR3: CASSESQETQYF. The CDR3 DNA reads as TGCGCCAGTAGCGAGTCTCAAGAGACCCAGTACTTC.

The chain recombines TRBV28 with TRBJ1-1, with a weak D call TRBD1 (6 bases). This CDR3 comprises 12 residues. Germline CDR1 and CDR2: MDHEN and SYDVKM. With 2 bases removed from V and 10 bases from J, the gap between germline ends came to 11 bases. This chain's CDR3 is CASSLTKGVAFF. The DNA for the CDR3 is TGTGCCAGCAGTTTAACTAAGGGGGTAGCTTTCTTT.

This chain links TRBV19 with TRBJ2-6; 8 bases map to TRBD1. CDR3 length equals 19 residues. CDR1 and CDR2 from the germline V gene are LNHDA and SQIVND (reference sequence). The V segment lost 5 bases and the J segment 2 bases; nucleotides outside the gene matches: 14. CDR3 sequence reads: CASSGRTGNPYTGANVLTF. As DNA, the CDR3 is TGTGCCAGTAGTGGTCGGACAGGGAACCCCTACACTGGGGCCAACGTCCTGACTTTC.

The CDR3 loop is CASSLSGQGGEKLFF. The CDR3, as DNA: TGCGCCAGCAGCTTGTCCGGACAGGGAGGTGAAAAACTGTTTTTT. V and J are TRBV5-1 and TRBJ1-4; 8 nucleotides align to TRBD1. CDR1 and CDR2 (germline): SGHRS, YFSETQ. The J segment lost 7 bases and the V segment lost 1 base, leaving 6 bases of the junction unmatched. The CDR3 runs to 15 residues. The whole variable domain, filled in from reference TRBV5-1 and TRBJ1-4, reads KAGVTQTPRYLIKTRGQQVTLSCSPISGHRSVSWYQQTPGQGLQFLFEYFSETQRNKGNFPGRFSGRQFSNSRSEMNVSTLELGDSALYLCASSLSGQGGEKLFFGSGTQLSVL.

By sample fraction, this clone is large. The rearrangement uses TRBV6-4 and TRBJ2-3, with a possible D match to TRBD1 (6 bases). The CDR3 consists of 15 residues. Trimming took 0 bases from V and 4 from J, leaving 11 bases between them. Germline lookup yields CDR1 MRHNA and CDR2 SNTAGT. The CDR3 DNA sequence: TGTGCCAGCAGTGACTCACAGGGTGCCGCAGATACGCAGTATTTT. It is translated as CASSDSQGAADTQYF.

CDR3 residues: CASSVQQGPYEQYF. Here the CDR3 DNA reads TGTGCCAGCAGTGTTCAGCAGGGGCCCTACGAGCAGTACTTC. The rearrangement links TRBV2 to TRBJ2-7; D possibly corresponds to TRBD1 (6 bases). The CDR3 contains 14 residues. V was shortened by 4 bases and J by 2 bases, with 12 bases between the two germline ends. The germline gives CDR1 SNHLY, CDR2 FYNNEI.

The chain is built from TRBV10-3 and TRBJ1-1; D perhaps matches TRBD1 (5 bases). The CDR3 consists of 14 residues. Per the germline V gene, CDR1 is ENHRY and CDR2 is SYGVKD. V was cut by 7 bases and J by 4 bases, with 16 bases left in between. Here the CDR3 DNA reads TGTGCCATCACCCTACGGGCAGGGTCCACTGAAGCTTTCTTT. Amino acids: CAITLRAGSTEAFF.

V is TRBV3-1 (or the pseudogene TRBV3-2) and J is TRBJ1-6; D possibly corresponds to TRBD1 (5 bases). V was cut by 0 bases and J by 3 bases, with 12 bases left in between. The CDR3 contains 17 residues. In germline, CDR1 is LGHDT, CDR2 YNNKEL (reference sequence). The CDR3 sequence: CASSQDRGLNYNSPLHF. The CDR3 region has the DNA TGTGCCAGCAGCCAAGATAGGGGCCTAAACTATAATTCACCCCTCCACTTT.

The chain has TRBV19 and TRBJ1-5, with 9 bases matching TRBD1. Germline loops: CDR1 LNHDA, CDR2 SQIVND (reference sequence). V lost 3 bases to trimming and J lost 6 bases; unmatched junction nucleotides: 12. This CDR3 comprises 17 residues. The CDR3 DNA reads TGTGCCAGTAGTATGCTCCCCTGGACAGGGGCCCTTCAGCCCCAGCATTTT. It specifies CASSMLPWTGALQPQHF.

V is TRBV5-1 and J is TRBJ2-5; 7 nucleotides line up with TRBD2. Germline V CDR1 and CDR2: SGHRS, YFSETQ. The V segment lost 0 bases and the J segment 3 bases; nucleotides outside the gene matches: 5. This CDR3 is 15 amino acids long. The CDR3 DNA sequence: TGCGCCAGCAGCTTGGAGGGGAGCGGGAAAGAGACCCAGTACTTC. This sequence encodes CASSLEGSGKETQYF.

The V gene is TRBV5-1, the J gene TRBJ2-3; no clear D gene. This CDR3 comprises 11 residues. Per germline, CDR1 SGHRS and CDR2 YFSETQ. Deletions cut 4 bases from V and 7 bases from J, with 7 bases between. Written as DNA, the CDR3 is TGCGCCAGCAGCGAGGCCTATACGCAGTATTTT. It is translated as CASSEAYTQYF.

With respect to this clone: The junction shows a germline mismatch at one end, possibly a read error. The chain uses TRBV28 and TRBJ2-3, with D perhaps matching TRBD1 (5 bases). Germline CDR1 is MDHEN and CDR2 is SYDVKM. The CDR3 consists of 16 residues. The CDR3 region has the DNA TGTGCCACCAGTGAGGCAGGGAAAGTCGGCACAGATACGCAGTATTTT. Its protein product is CATSEAGKVGTDTQYF.

This chain links TRBV29-1 with TRBJ2-5; 8 nucleotides line up with TRBD2. From germline, CDR1 is SQVTM and CDR2 ANQGSEA. V lost 0 bases, J lost 5 bases, and 11 bases stayed unmatched. The length of the CDR3 is 16 residues. CDR3 bases: TGCAGCGTTGAAGATCCAGTAGCTAGCGGGCTGGAGACCCAGTACTTC. Translated: CSVEDPVASGLETQYF.

This chain links TRBV7-9 with TRBJ1-1; 8 positions match TRBD1. CDR3 length: 16 amino acids. The germline CDR1 and CDR2 sequences are SEHNR and FQNEAQ (reference sequence). The V and J ends lost 5 bases and 3 bases, in that order; junction bases with no gene match: 11. CDR3 residues: CASSRPLDRADTEAFF. Here the CDR3 DNA reads TGTGCCAGCAGCCGCCCGCTGGACAGGGCGGACACTGAAGCTTTCTTT.

This clone appeared a few times. This chain connects TRBV19 to TRBJ1-4, with a tentative D call TRBD1 (5 bases). Trimming cost V 1 base and J 7 bases, with 10 bases left between them. Germline V gene lookup returns CDR1 LNHDA and CDR2 SQIVND (reference sequence). There are 14 residues in the CDR3. DNA of the CDR3: TGTGCCAGTAGTATAGGAGGGACTGGTGAAAAACTGTTTTTT. Amino acid sequence: CASSIGGTGEKLFF.

This chain links TRBV18 with TRBJ2-1, with D tentatively TRBD1 (6 bases). Trimming removed 1 base at V and 6 bases at J, with 25 bases between. The CDR3 sequence is 19 residues long. Germline lookup yields CDR1 KGHSH and CDR2 LQKENI. The CDR3 sequence is CASSPLAPNRVGSPNEQFF. The CDR3 DNA reads as TGTGCCAGCTCACCACTTGCACCCAACAGGGTGGGCAGCCCCAATGAGCAGTTCTTC.

The rearrangement joins TRBV24-1 to TRBJ1-5, with TRBD1 matching over 11 bases. Germline V gives CDR1 KGHDR, CDR2 SFDVKD. This CDR3 has 15 amino acids. The ends lost 3 bases at V and 4 bases at J; junction bases unmatched: 1. CDR3 region: CATSDGQGANQPQHF. The CDR3 coding sequence is TGTGCCACCAGTGATGGACAGGGGGCAAATCAGCCCCAGCATTTT.